This T cell receptor (beta chain) was sequenced for a study of technical replicates of blood from several donors. This CDR3 has 14 residues. CDR1 and CDR2 from the germline V gene are SEHNR and FQNEAQ (reference sequence). V trimming: 7 bases; J trimming: 5 bases; junction bases outside the gene matches: 4. Clones were read by immunoSEQ multiplex PCR, and TCRdb kept only the in-frame ones, dropping some. There are 45,000 to 60,000 clones in the sample; more than 95% occur only once, and under 0.45% lies in the top ten. This chain joins TRBV7-9 and TRBJ2-3; 12 positions match TRBD2. Sample: T cells isolated from PBMCs. This TCR was sampled from a human donor in good health. CDR3 in amino acids: CASTPGLAGDTQYF. CDR3 nucleotides: TGTGCCAGCACGCCGGGACTAGCGGGAGATACGCAGTATTTT.